This TCR beta chain is from a study of STAT3 mutations in large granular lymphocyte leukemia. The study, taken as a whole, reports: In T-cell large granular lymphocyte leukemia, about half of patients showed multiple immunodominant subclonotypes.

Regarding this clone: Antigen specificity is unknown.

The germline V and J ends were trimmed by 7 bases and 2 bases, with 11 bases remaining between them. The CDR3 is 14 residues long. Germline CDR1 is MDHEN and CDR2 is SYDVKM. Here immunoSEQ multiplex PCR was the method, and the copy in TCRdb shows in-frame clones only, minus some. The table includes under 15,000 clones, 88% detected once. The sequence derives from a human donor with T large granular lymphocyte leukemia. Some clones in this sample may be carry-over from other donors' samples. Sequencing used PBMCs. This chain uses TRBV28 with TRBJ2-2; unclear D gene. The DNA of the CDR3 is TGTGCCAGCAATCCAACAGATAACACCGGGGAGCTGTTTTTT. Protein sequence: CASNPTDNTGELFF.